Each of the 27 T cell receptor beta chains below was sequenced from the same sample in a study of blood T cell repertoires in COVID-19. TCRdb's table, derived via immunoSEQ multiplex PCR, lists solely in-frame clones and lacks some. This table has under 350,000 clones, around four fifths appearing once. The sequenced sample consisted of peripheral blood. These receptors came from a man aged 55 to 69 who had recovered from COVID-19.

V and J are TRBV10-3 and TRBJ2-5, with 8 bases aligning to TRBD1. The germline V gene has CDR1 ENHRY and CDR2 SYGVKD. CDR3 size: 13 residues. V shed 4 bases and J 2 bases; nucleotides not matched to a gene: 0. The CDR3, as DNA: TGTGCCATCAGTGGGACAGGGCAAGAGACCCAGTACTTC. The encoded protein is CAISGTGQETQYF.

This clone was detected only a few times. The chain couples TRBV6-5 to TRBJ1-6; D may be TRBD1 (6 bases). V gave up 6 bases and J gave up 6 bases, with 15 bases separating them. CDR1 is MNHEY, CDR2 SVGAGI, per germline. The CDR3 has 15 residues. CDR3 coding DNA: TGTGCCAGCAGAGAGCCGGGACAAAGTAATTCACCCCTCCACTTT. Protein: CASREPGQSNSPLHF.

This chain joins TRBV19 and TRBJ2-2, with D possibly TRBD2 on 7 matching bases. The germline gives CDR1 LNHDA, CDR2 SQIVND (reference sequence). The CDR3 sequence is 16 residues long. The V and J ends lost 3 bases and 5 bases respectively, with 16 bases between them. The CDR3 DNA is TGTGCCAGTAGTATCCCCCGGGGGGCCGGGACCGGGGAGCTGTTTTTT. Its protein is CASSIPRGAGTGELFF. Full variable domain (missing parts from reference TRBV19 and TRBJ2-2): DGGITQSPKYLFRKEGQNVTLSCEQNLNHDAMYWYRQDPGQGLRLIYYSQIVNDFQKGDIAEGYSVSREKKESFPLTVTSAQKNPTAFYLCASSIPRGAGTGELFFGEGSRLTVL.

J is TRBJ2-7 and V is TRBV30; the D gene is possibly TRBD2 (5 bases). Germline CDR1 reads GTSNPN; CDR2 reads SVGIG (reference sequence). This CDR3 spans 13 amino acids. The V and J ends lost 0 bases and 2 bases respectively, with 8 bases between them. CDR3: CAWSVRVPYEQYF. CDR3 coding DNA: TGTGCCTGGAGTGTGCGGGTACCCTACGAGCAGTACTTC.

The rearrangement joins TRBV5-1 to TRBJ2-1, with 13 nucleotides matching TRBD2. J was trimmed by 9 bases and V by 0 bases; bases with no gene match: 3. Germline loops: CDR1 SGHRS, CDR2 YFSETQ. The CDR3 extends over 15 amino acids. The CDR3 DNA follows: TGCGCCAGCAGCTTGGGACTAGCGGGAGGTCGTGAGCAGTTCTTC. It yields the protein CASSLGLAGGREQFF.

On this clone itself: This sample includes further DNA sequences coding for the same CDR3. The chain joins TRBV19 to TRBJ2-3; maybe TRBD2 (6 bases). V was trimmed by 1 base and J by 0 bases, leaving 8 bases between them. The CDR3 loop spans 15 amino acids. Germline V gene sequence: CDR1 LNHDA, CDR2 SQIVND (reference sequence). DNA of the CDR3: TGTGCCAGTAGTATAGGAGGGACTAGCACAGATACGCAGTATTTT. Its translation is CASSIGGTSTDTQYF.

The genes are TRBV13 and TRBJ2-1; the D gene is possibly TRBD1 (6 bases). CDR3 length equals 12 residues. The germline V gene encodes CDR1 PRHDT and CDR2 FYEKMQ (reference sequence). The V gene lost 5 bases and the J gene lost 5 bases, with 7 bases spanning the gap. CDR3 residues: CASSHRDNEQFF. CDR3 in DNA: TGTGCCAGCAGCCACAGGGACAATGAGCAGTTCTTC.

The chain couples TRBV19 to TRBJ2-3; D not certain. The CDR3 extends over 15 amino acids. Between the trimmed V and J ends, which lost 3 bases and 0 bases, there was a span of 10 bases. Germline V gives CDR1 LNHDA, CDR2 SQIVND (reference sequence). The CDR3 DNA sequence: TGTGCCAGTAGTATTTCGCTCACTAGCACAGATACGCAGTATTTT. Translating gives CASSISLTSTDTQYF.

V and J are TRBV28 and TRBJ1-2; 7 bases match TRBD1. Germline V gene data show CDR1 as MDHEN and CDR2 as SYDVKM. J was trimmed by 4 bases and V by 10 bases; bases with no gene match: 9. The CDR3 is made up of 13 amino acids. The CDR3 DNA is TGTGCCACGCAGACAGGGTTCGTCTATGGCTACACCTTC. Protein: CATQTGFVYGYTF.

V usage is TRBV21-1 and J usage is TRBJ2-7; TRBD2, the table's D call, was not compared with the DNA. TRBV21-1 is reported as a pseudogene. This CDR3 spans 19 amino acids. CDR3 sequence (DNA): TGTGCCAGCACCTTATATCGGGGGGGCGGGGAAACCCAGGCCAACGAGCAGTACTTC. This translates into CASTLYRGGGETQANEQYF.

The chain has TRBV6-5 and TRBJ2-7; 7 nucleotides agree with TRBD1. J was trimmed by 4 bases and V by 5 bases; bases with no gene match: 5. The CDR3 totals 13 residues. The V gene's germline CDR1 is MNHEY and CDR2 SVGAGI. Here the CDR3 reads CASSPDRVYEQYF. As DNA, the CDR3 is TGTGCCAGCAGTCCTGACAGGGTGTACGAGCAGTACTTC.

The chain joins TRBV5-5 to TRBJ2-1; 8 nucleotides align to TRBD2. There are 17 residues in the CDR3. V gave up 0 bases and J gave up 3 bases; unmatched junction bases: 8. The germline V gene has CDR1 SGHKS and CDR2 YYEKEE (reference sequence). CDR3 sequence (DNA): TGTGCCAGCAGCTTGGGGTTAGCGGGGAGATTCTACAATGAGCAGTTCTTC. It translates to CASSLGLAGRFYNEQFF.

The chain couples TRBV11-2 to TRBJ1-1; no clear D. Trimming took off 5 bases at V and 6 bases at J, with 16 bases between the two ends. Germline CDR1 SGHAT, CDR2 FQNNGV. The CDR3 length is 14 residues. As DNA, the CDR3 is TGTGCCAGCAGCGAGGAAGGTTGGATCTCTGAAGCTTTCTTT. Translated, it gives CASSEEGWISEAFF. Supplemented by reference TRBV11-2 and TRBJ1-1, the full variable domain reads EAGVAQSPRYKIIEKRQSVAFWCNPISGHATLYWYQQILGQGPKLLIQFQNNGVVDDSQLPKDRFSAERLKGVDSTLKIQPAKLEDSAVYLCASSEEGWISEAFFGQGTRLTVV.

CDR3 residues: CASTTPGTATPLHF. The CDR3 DNA reads TGTGCCAGCACCACTCCCGGGACAGCCACCCCCCTCCACTTT. The chain couples TRBV2 to TRBJ1-6; TRBD1 matches at 7 bases. The CDR3 has 14 amino acids. With 7 bases clipped from V and 13 bases from J, the junction kept 13 bases outside the gene matches. Looked up from germline, CDR1 is SNHLY and CDR2 is FYNNEI.

CDR3 residues: CASSLEWGGLSEQYF. For the CDR3, the DNA is TGCGCCAGCAGCTTGGAGTGGGGAGGACTCTCCGAGCAGTACTTC. V and J are TRBV5-1 and TRBJ2-7, with TRBD2 as a possible D gene (6 bases). Per the germline V gene, CDR1 is SGHRS and CDR2 is YFSETQ. The CDR3 sequence is 15 residues long. Trimming took off 0 bases at V and 6 bases at J, with 16 bases between the two ends.

The gene calls are TRBV19 and TRBJ1-5; D possibly corresponds to TRBD1 (6 bases). The ends were cut back, 3 bases at V and 4 bases at J, with 13 bases in the middle. CDR1 and CDR2 from the germline V gene are LNHDA and SQIVND (reference sequence). CDR3 length: 15 amino acids. The CDR3 nucleotides read TGTGCCAGTAGTATCAAGACAGGAGGTAATCAGCCCCAGCATTTT. Its protein is CASSIKTGGNQPQHF.

The rearrangement joins TRBV15 to TRBJ1-2; TRBD1 might be the D (6 bases). Germline lookup yields CDR1 LNHNV and CDR2 YYDKDF (reference sequence). This CDR3 spans 14 amino acids. V was clipped by 5 bases and J by 6 bases, with 16 bases between them. The CDR3 reads CATSRGGATDGYTF. CDR3 in DNA: TGTGCCACCAGCCGCGGGGGGGCAACGGATGGCTACACCTTC.

This chain uses TRBV7-2 with TRBJ1-2; TRBD1 matches 8 bases. Trimming cost V 2 bases and J 8 bases; bases outside gene matches: 13. This CDR3 contains 16 residues. Germline assignment: CDR1 SGHTA and CDR2 FQGNSA. The CDR3 DNA sequence: TGTGCCAGCAGCTTAAGCCCTTGGACAGGGAGTAAGGGCTACACCTTC. Amino acids: CASSLSPWTGSKGYTF.

The gene calls are TRBV18 and TRBJ2-6; D is unresolved. The CDR3 length is 13 residues. The V end was cut by 6 bases, the J end by 1 base, with 4 bases between. Germline CDR1 and CDR2: KGHSH and LQKENI. This CDR3 reads CASSVSGANVLTF. The DNA for the CDR3 is TGTGCCAGCTCCGTATCTGGGGCCAACGTCCTGACTTTC.

This chain connects TRBV6-1 to TRBJ2-2; 8 positions match TRBD1. CDR3 length equals 15 residues. J was trimmed by 6 bases and V by 1 base; bases with no gene match: 4. Germline V gene lookup returns CDR1 MNHNS and CDR2 SASEGT. CDR3 loop: CASSEGATGAGELFF. Written as DNA, the CDR3 is TGTGCCAGCAGTGAAGGAGCGACAGGGGCCGGGGAGCTGTTTTTT.

This clone has a handful of counts. The gene calls are TRBV27 and TRBJ2-1, with 9 bases identical to TRBD1. V dropped 6 bases and J dropped 9; count of bases not matched to a gene: 9. This CDR3 has 14 residues. CDR1 and CDR2 (germline): MNHEY, SMNVEV (reference sequence). CDR3: CASSPDRGSSEQFF. Written as DNA, the CDR3 is TGTGCCAGCAGCCCCGACAGGGGGTCAAGTGAGCAGTTCTTC.

The chain couples TRBV5-3 to TRBJ2-7, with D perhaps matching TRBD2 (6 bases). TRBV5-3 is an ORF; its function is uncertain. The CDR3 is made up of 12 amino acids. V lost 3 bases, J lost 12 bases, and 16 bases lay in between. The CDR3 spells CARSSTTSSPYF. The CDR3 region has the DNA TGTGCCAGAAGCTCGACGACTAGTTCCCCGTACTTC.

CDR3 DNA sequence: TGCAGCGTTCCCGGGACAATCAGGAATGGCACTGAAGCTTTCTTT. Translating it yields CSVPGTIRNGTEAFF. The J gene is TRBJ1-1, the V gene TRBV29-1, with D perhaps TRBD1 (6 bases). V shed 5 bases and J shed 4 bases, with 20 bases lying between them. The CDR3 contains 15 residues. In germline, CDR1 is SQVTM, CDR2 ANQGSEA. Supplemented by reference TRBV29-1 and TRBJ1-1, the full variable domain reads SAVISQKPSRDICQRGTSLTIQCQVDSQVTMMFWYRQQPGQSLTLIATANQGSEATYESGFVIDKFPISRPNLTFSTLTVSNMSPEDSSIYLCSVPGTIRNGTEAFFGQGTRLTVV.

The gene calls are TRBV19 and TRBJ2-3; 9 bases match TRBD2. Germline lookup yields CDR1 LNHDA and CDR2 SQIVND (reference sequence). Losses at the gene ends were 11 bases for V and 2 bases for J; bases not matched to a gene: 8. The CDR3 spans 14 residues. The CDR3 DNA reads TGTGCCGCAACAGCGGGGGGCCACACAGATACGCAGTATTTT. Translated, it gives CAATAGGHTDTQYF.

V gene TRBV29-1 combines with J gene TRBJ1-3; D not certain. With 6 bases removed from V and 0 bases from J, the gap between germline ends came to 3 bases. CDR3 length: 11 residues. CDR1 and CDR2 from the germline V gene are SQVTM and ANQGSEA. The CDR3 DNA reads TGCAGCGTATACTCTGGAAACACCATATATTTT. Amino acid sequence: CSVYSGNTIYF.

The chain is built from TRBV7-9 and TRBJ2-1; perhaps TRBD2 as D (6 bases). V lost 5 bases, J lost 8 bases, and 13 bases lay in between. CDR1 and CDR2 (germline): SEHNR, FQNEAQ (reference sequence). This CDR3 is 13 amino acids long. CDR3 in DNA: TGTGCCAGCAGCCCCGGACTATTCCATGAGCAGTTCTTC. It yields the protein CASSPGLFHEQFF.

The gene calls are TRBV14 and TRBJ2-2; tentative D call: TRBD1 (5 bases). This CDR3 has 16 amino acids. V was trimmed by 4 bases and J by 2 bases, leaving 14 bases between them. CDR1 SGHDN and CDR2 FVKESK come from the germline V gene. The CDR3 reads CASSPTAPYNTGELFF. The CDR3 DNA sequence: TGTGCCAGCAGCCCGACAGCCCCTTACAACACCGGGGAGCTGTTTTTT.